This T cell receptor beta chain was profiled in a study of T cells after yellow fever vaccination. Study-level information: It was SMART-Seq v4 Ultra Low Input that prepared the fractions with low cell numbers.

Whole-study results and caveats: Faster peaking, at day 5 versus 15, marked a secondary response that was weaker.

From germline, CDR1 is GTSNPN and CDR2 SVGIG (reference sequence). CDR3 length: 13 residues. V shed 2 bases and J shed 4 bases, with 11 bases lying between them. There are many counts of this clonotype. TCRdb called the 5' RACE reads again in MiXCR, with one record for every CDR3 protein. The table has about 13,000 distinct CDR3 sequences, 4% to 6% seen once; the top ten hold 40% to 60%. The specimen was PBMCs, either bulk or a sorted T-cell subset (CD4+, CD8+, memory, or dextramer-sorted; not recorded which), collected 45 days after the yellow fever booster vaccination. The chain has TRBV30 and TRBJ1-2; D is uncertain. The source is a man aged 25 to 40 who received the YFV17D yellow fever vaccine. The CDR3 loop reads CAWSQGFTYGYTF. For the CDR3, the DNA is TGTGCCTGGAGTCAAGGTTTTACCTATGGCTACACCTTC.